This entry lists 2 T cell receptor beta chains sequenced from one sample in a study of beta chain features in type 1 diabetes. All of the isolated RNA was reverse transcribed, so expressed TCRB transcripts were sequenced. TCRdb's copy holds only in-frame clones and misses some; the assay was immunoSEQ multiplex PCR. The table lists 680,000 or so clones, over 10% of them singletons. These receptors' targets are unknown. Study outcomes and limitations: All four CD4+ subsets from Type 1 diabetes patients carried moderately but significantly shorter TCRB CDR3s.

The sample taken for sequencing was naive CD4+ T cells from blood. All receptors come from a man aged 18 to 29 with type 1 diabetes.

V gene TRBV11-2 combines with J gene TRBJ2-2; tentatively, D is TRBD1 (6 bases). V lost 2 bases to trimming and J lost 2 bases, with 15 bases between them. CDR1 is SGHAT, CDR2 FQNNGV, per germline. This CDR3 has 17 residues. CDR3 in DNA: TGTGCCAGCAGCTTACCAATGACAGGACCTAACACCGGGGAGCTGTTTTTT. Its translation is CASSLPMTGPNTGELFF.

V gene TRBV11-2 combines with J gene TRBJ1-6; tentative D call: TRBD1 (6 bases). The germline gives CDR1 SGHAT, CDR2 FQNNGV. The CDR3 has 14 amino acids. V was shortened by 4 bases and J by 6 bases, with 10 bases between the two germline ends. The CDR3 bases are TGTGCCAGCAGCTCACAGGGTTCTAATTCACCCCTCCACTTT. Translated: CASSSQGSNSPLHF.